The 17 T cell receptor beta chains below were found in one sample sequenced in a study of identifying expanded T cells in peripheral blood. TCRdb's copy holds only in-frame clones and misses some; the assay was immunoSEQ multiplex PCR. The data contain more than 85,000 clones, 88% of them singletons. The sample was blood. These receptor sequences come from a person aged 18 to 70 in good health.

The V call is TRBV7-8, the J call TRBJ1-1; tentative D call: TRBD1 (5 bases). CDR3 length: 15 residues. The V and J ends lost 5 bases and 1 base respectively, with 14 bases between them. Germline V gene sequence: CDR1 SGHVS, CDR2 FQNEAQ. The CDR3 sequence: CASSPDRTSNTEAFF. CDR3 in DNA: TGTGCCAGCAGCCCAGACAGAACTTCGAACACTGAAGCTTTCTTT.

The rearrangement links TRBV29-1 to TRBJ1-2; TRBD1 aligns across 8 bases. The germline CDR1 and CDR2 sequences are SQVTM and ANQGSEA. This CDR3 spans 14 amino acids. J was trimmed by 6 bases and V by 2 bases; bases with no gene match: 8. The CDR3 protein is CSVEKGQGANGYTF. As DNA, the CDR3 is TGCAGCGTTGAAAAGGGCCAGGGGGCAAATGGCTACACCTTC.

This clone was observed a few times. The rearrangement joins TRBV19 to TRBJ2-1; possibly TRBD2 for D (6 bases). Trimming pared 4 bases from V and 7 bases from J, leaving 11 bases between. CDR3 length: 13 amino acids. Germline assignment: CDR1 LNHDA and CDR2 SQIVND (reference sequence). CDR3 coding DNA: TGTGCCAGTAGTAAGGGACTCCTAAATGAGCAGTTCTTC. The encoded protein is CASSKGLLNEQFF.

This chain links TRBV7-9 with TRBJ2-5, with 7 bases aligning to TRBD1. This CDR3 contains 15 residues. Trimming removed 3 bases from V and 1 base from J; junction bases left unmatched: 5. The germline V gene has CDR1 SEHNR and CDR2 FQNEAQ (reference sequence). The CDR3 DNA reads TGTGCCAGCAGCTTGTCCGGGACAGCCCAAGAGACCCAGTACTTC. Amino acids: CASSLSGTAQETQYF.

The CDR3 loop is CASTFWGTEAFF. CDR3 coding DNA: TGTGCCAGCACTTTTTGGGGGACTGAAGCTTTCTTT. The genes are TRBV28 and TRBJ1-1; maybe TRBD1 (5 bases). The germline V gene encodes CDR1 MDHEN and CDR2 SYDVKM. V was cut by 7 bases and J by 5 bases, with 11 bases left in between. The CDR3 is 12 residues long.

The chain has TRBV2 and TRBJ1-5; D call uncertain. This CDR3 has 13 residues. V lost 0 bases and J lost 5, with 5 bases in between. Germline CDR1 SNHLY, CDR2 FYNNEI. The CDR3 loop reads CASSEAIYQPQHF. In DNA, the CDR3 is TGTGCCAGCAGTGAAGCGATCTATCAGCCCCAGCATTTT.

V usage is TRBV6-5 and J usage is TRBJ2-5; no reliable D call. Germline V CDR1 and CDR2: MNHEY, SVGAGI. The CDR3 has 14 amino acids. Trimming stripped 0 bases from V and 5 bases from J, with 10 bases between. CDR3 loop: CASSYSSTSETQYF. The CDR3, as DNA: TGTGCCAGCAGTTACTCCTCCACGTCGGAGACCCAGTACTTC.

The chain links TRBV19 to TRBJ1-4; the match to TRBD1 covers 7 bases. V was pared by 3 bases and J by 5 bases, with 6 bases of the junction left unmatched. The CDR3 extends over 15 amino acids. Germline CDR1 is LNHDA and CDR2 is SQIVND (reference sequence). The CDR3 protein is CASSIGQALNEKLFF. The CDR3 DNA follows: TGTGCCAGTAGTATCGGACAGGCCCTCAATGAAAAACTGTTTTTT.

V is TRBV5-1 and J is TRBJ2-5, with D uncertain. CDR1 SGHRS and CDR2 YFSETQ come from the germline V gene. Trimming pared 5 bases from V and 1 base from J, leaving 18 bases between. The CDR3 consists of 16 residues. The CDR3 nucleotides are TGCGCCAGCAGTCTTTCCAACGGACGTACCCAAGAGACCCAGTACTTC. This encodes CASSLSNGRTQETQYF.

This clone appeared a single time. The V gene is TRBV19, the J gene TRBJ1-5, with a possible D match to TRBD1 (6 bases). V lost 3 bases and J 15 bases, leaving 21 bases between the germline ends. Germline V gene lookup returns CDR1 LNHDA and CDR2 SQIVND (reference sequence). The CDR3 covers 14 residues. This chain's CDR3 is CASSMGQGSSFWHF. The DNA for the CDR3 is TGTGCCAGTAGTATGGGGCAGGGGTCGAGTTTTTGGCATTTT.

This chain uses TRBV29-1 with TRBJ2-7; TRBD1 matches at 10 bases. Germline assignment: CDR1 SQVTM and CDR2 ANQGSEA. CDR3 length: 15 residues. V lost 0 bases to trimming and J lost 10 bases; unmatched junction nucleotides: 12. Written as DNA, the CDR3 is TGCAGCGTTGAAGAATCCCGGGACAGGGGCCGTTTACAGTACTTC. This sequence encodes CSVEESRDRGRLQYF.

V usage is TRBV15 and J usage is TRBJ2-3; TRBD2 matches 10 bases. Trimming cost V 3 bases and J 0 bases; bases outside gene matches: 0. Per the germline V gene, CDR1 is LNHNV and CDR2 is YYDKDF (reference sequence). The CDR3 has 15 amino acids. The CDR3 nucleotides read TGTGCCACCAGCAGGACTAGCGGGAGCACAGATACGCAGTATTTT. Protein: CATSRTSGSTDTQYF.

The chain joins TRBV7-3 to TRBJ2-2; D is ambiguous. Looked up from germline, CDR1 is SGHTA and CDR2 is FQGTGA. The CDR3 sequence is 12 residues long. Trimming shortened V by 3 bases and J by 7 bases, and 6 bases separated the two germline ends. CDR3 in amino acids: CASSLTFGELFF. CDR3 nucleotides: TGTGCCAGCAGCTTGACGTTCGGGGAGCTGTTTTTT.

This CDR3 reads CASSLELLAGAYEQYF. The CDR3 nucleotides are TGTGCCAGCAGCTTAGAACTTCTAGCGGGAGCCTACGAGCAGTACTTC. The chain has TRBV7-2 and TRBJ2-7; 10 nucleotides align to TRBD2. The J segment lost 2 bases and the V segment lost 1 base, leaving 5 bases of the junction unmatched. This CDR3 has 16 residues. Germline CDR1 SGHTA, CDR2 FQGNSA.

The J gene is TRBJ2-7, the V gene TRBV7-6; 10 bases are shared with TRBD1. In germline, CDR1 is SGHVS, CDR2 FNYEAQ. V lost 5 bases, J lost 2 bases, and 3 bases stayed unmatched. The CDR3 has 14 residues. CDR3 nucleotide sequence: TGTGCCAGCAGCATCGGGACAGGGGCCTACGAGCAGTACTTC. Residues: CASSIGTGAYEQYF.

This clone was counted a single time. The CDR3 spells CASSPRLGTDTQYF. As DNA, the CDR3 is TGCGCCAGCAGCCCCCGACTCGGCACAGATACGCAGTATTTT. The rearrangement links TRBV5-1 to TRBJ2-3; D is uncertain. V was pared by 4 bases and J by 1 base, with 10 bases between. Germline V CDR1 and CDR2: SGHRS, YFSETQ. This CDR3 is 14 amino acids long.

The chain employs TRBV6-4 and TRBJ1-1, with TRBD1 matching 7 bases. Germline CDR1 is MRHNA and CDR2 is SNTAGT. The J segment lost 4 bases and the V segment lost 6 bases, leaving 2 bases of the junction unmatched. The CDR3 runs to 12 residues. The CDR3 DNA reads as TGTGCCAGCAGGGACAGGTCCACTGAAGCTTTCTTT. Its protein product is CASRDRSTEAFF.